This T cell receptor (beta chain) originates from a study of identical twins (dated by TCRdb to 2015 to 2016). As for the study more broadly: To test whether fetal clonotypes persist, this study deep-sequenced TCR alpha and beta repertoires from monozygotic twins, from unrelated adults of various ages, and from cord blood. To rule out contamination, replicate twin experiments were performed at different times with different library preparation protocols. The investigation overall reported the following: Invariant T cells such as MAIT and iNKT could partly confound zero-insertion analyses, although diverse VJ usage argued against such confounding for most clonotypes. In monozygotic twins, out-of-frame TCR alpha sharing was systematically underestimated by recombination models, although the models agreed with sharing between unrelated individuals. Compared with coincidental sharing between unrelated individuals, out-of-frame TCR alpha sequences shared between twins showed an excess of sequences with low generation probability. Fewer insertions were carried by abundant cord blood beta clonotypes, a similar but weaker trend appeared in young adult naive repertoires, and no such trend appeared in memory repertoires. Because the same donors could not be followed over many years, conclusions were based on cross-sectional statistical analysis. A weaker excess of twin sharing was found in beta out-of-frame sequences because the signal-to-noise ratio was lowered by fewer shared sequences.

This clonotype was seen ten or more times. Its antigen has not been determined. Nothing much larger sits one base from this clone, and base qualities are not available. Deletion took 1 base off V and 1 base off J, with a span of 13 bases between the germline ends. There are 16 amino acids in the CDR3, from cysteine to phenylalanine inclusive. Here the CDR3 DNA is all that survives: 48 bases in frame from base 1. The germline V gene yields SGHVS for CDR1 and FNYEAQ for CDR2. Every donor was a healthy Caucasian. Three pairs of female monozygotic twins, all aged roughly 18 to 29 years, made up the twin cohort. Positive isolation kits from Invitrogen were used to isolate the CD4+ and CD8+ T cell populations. The library was produced with 5' RACE. Instrument used: Illumina HiSeq 2000. Template switching introduced a universal primer binding site; the final cDNA contained a unique molecular identifier, enabling accurate counting of TCR cDNA molecules. Specific primers in the conserved constant-segment region were used to synthesize first-strand cDNA for the TCR alpha and beta chains. To control for contamination, each cDNA library was double barcoded with a SMART-Mk sample barcode plus Illumina barcodes. TruSeq adapter sequences, together with Illumina sample barcodes, were added in two successive PCR steps. The Illumina HiSeq platform was used with custom primers to sequence TCR alpha and beta cDNA libraries. The paper's processing steps were these. MiGEC processed the raw reads to extract unique molecular identifiers, while MiXCR was used to determine the CDR3 positions. For each individual, recombination models were inferred using an EM algorithm with the repgenHMM and IGoR tools. The tcR package in R was used for shared clonotype analysis, with sharing normalized by the product of cloneset sizes. Out-of-frame nonproductive sequences were analyzed to study raw recombination free of thymic and clonal selection effects. TCRdb redid the processing of the public reads, applying fastp at Q25 and MiXCR, and retained in-frame beta chains. Merged by CDR3 protein, the rows form single entries marked with the most common genes and DNA. The V and J calls were not made by the authors but by TCRdb's processing. The sample records 400,000 to 550,000 distinct CDR3 sequences, over 11% of which are singletons. The top ten constitute approximately 1% of the sample.

These data were also reused for a study on yellow fever vaccine responses in identical twins. As that second study puts it: The T cell response to vaccination in identical twins was reported by the authors to appear partly convergent and partly personalized. The study precisely tracked vaccine-responding T cell clones in identical twins.

What was sequenced was CD4+ T cells sorted from blood. The receptor was isolated from a woman between 18 and 29 years old in good health. The receptor chain draws on TRBV7-6 and TRBJ1-2, with the D gene not confidently named. Here is the DNA: TGTGCCAGCAGCTTAGGAGGCAGCGCCCTTAACTATGGCTACACCTTC. This is translated as CASSLGGSALNYGYTF.